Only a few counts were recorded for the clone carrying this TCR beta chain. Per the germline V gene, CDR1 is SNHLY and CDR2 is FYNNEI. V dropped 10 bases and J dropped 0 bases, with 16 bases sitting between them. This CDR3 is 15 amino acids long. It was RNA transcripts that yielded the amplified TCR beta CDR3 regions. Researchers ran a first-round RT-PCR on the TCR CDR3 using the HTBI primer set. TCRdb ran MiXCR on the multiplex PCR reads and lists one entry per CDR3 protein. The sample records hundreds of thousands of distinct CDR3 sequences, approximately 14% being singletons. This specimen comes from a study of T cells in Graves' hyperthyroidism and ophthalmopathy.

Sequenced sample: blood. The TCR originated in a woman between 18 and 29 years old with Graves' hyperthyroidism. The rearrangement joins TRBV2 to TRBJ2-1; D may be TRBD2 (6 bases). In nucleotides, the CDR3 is TGTGCCACCTATAGCGGTCGGAGCTCCTACAATGAGCAGTTCTTC. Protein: CATYSGRSSYNEQFF.